The 23 T cell receptor beta chains presented below share a single source sample, sequenced in a study of T-cell reconstitution after alpha-beta-depleted transplantation in children. Using unique molecular identifiers, the investigators prepared the TCRbeta library. One entry per CDR3 protein results from TCRdb running MiXCR on the PCR reads. The sample holds approximately 980,000 distinct CDR3 sequences, roughly 29% seen once. The sample was PBMCs, mostly from graft donor cells, taken 360 days after TCRalphabeta/CD19-depleted stem cell transplant. Receptors were obtained from a boy in the first two years of life who had a stem cell transplant for SCID, so the T cells may come from the graft donor.

The chain has TRBV12-3 or TRBV12-4 and TRBJ1-6; a weak D match, TRBD1 (5 bases). The CDR3 is 14 amino acids. Trimming took 4 bases from V and 6 from J, leaving 10 bases between them. The CDR3 here is CASSSTVPNSPLHF. The CDR3 DNA follows: TGTGCCAGCAGTTCGACAGTACCTAATTCACCCCTCCACTTT.

The rearrangement uses TRBV6-1 and TRBJ2-2; D possibly corresponds to TRBD2 (5 bases). The ends were cut back, 7 bases at V and 1 base at J, with 22 bases in the middle. The CDR3 is made up of 18 amino acids. Germline V gives CDR1 MNHNS, CDR2 SASEGT. The CDR3 sequence: CASINRPGGEGNTGELFF. The CDR3 nucleotides read TGTGCCAGCATCAATCGCCCCGGAGGCGAGGGGAACACCGGGGAGCTGTTTTTT.

CDR3 coding DNA: TGTGCCAGCAGTACCTCGGCGCGGAGCTCCTACAATGAGCAGTTCTTC. Its translation: CASSTSARSSYNEQFF. The chain combines TRBV12-3 or TRBV12-4 with TRBJ2-1; D uncertain. V was shortened by 5 bases and J by 0 bases, with 14 bases between the two germline ends. This CDR3 is built from 16 residues.

Of note for this clonotype: The junction departs from germline at one end; a sequencing error may be responsible. The CDR3 protein is CGSSFGQAKGNQPQHF. The CDR3 DNA is TGTGGCAGCAGTTTCGGACAGGCTAAGGGCAATCAGCCCCAGCATTTT. The chain joins TRBV12-3 or TRBV12-4 to TRBJ1-5, with 7 bases aligning to TRBD1. The length of the CDR3 is 16 residues.

The gene calls are TRBV6-2 or TRBV6-3 and TRBJ1-6, with D uncertain. Germline V gene sequence: CDR1 MNHEY, CDR2 SVGEGT. The CDR3 has 14 amino acids. V shed 2 bases and J shed 7 bases, with 9 bases lying between them. The CDR3 sequence: CASSYVAQNSPLHF. The CDR3, as DNA: TGTGCCAGCAGTTACGTGGCCCAAAATTCACCCCTCCACTTT.

This clonotype was counted a few times. The chain has TRBV29-1 and TRBJ1-2; D remains unclear. V lost 4 bases and J 4 bases, leaving 13 bases between the germline ends. The length of the CDR3 is 13 residues. Germline-derived CDR1 and CDR2 are SQVTM and ANQGSEA. CDR3 bases: TGCAGCGTTGGGGTTGGAGGAACCTATGGCTACACCTTC. Amino acids: CSVGVGGTYGYTF.

This chain joins TRBV5-1 and TRBJ2-1; D unclear. The germline V and J ends were trimmed by 1 base and 3 bases, with 17 bases remaining between them. The germline gives CDR1 SGHRS, CDR2 YFSETQ. This CDR3 region has 17 residues. CDR3 residues: CASSLRPVLPLYNEQFF. The CDR3 DNA sequence: TGCGCCAGCAGCTTGAGGCCCGTCCTACCCCTCTACAATGAGCAGTTCTTC. Looking up the rest from reference TRBV5-1 and TRBJ2-1 gives the full variable domain: KAGVTQTPRYLIKTRGQQVTLSCSPISGHRSVSWYQQTPGQGLQFLFEYFSETQRNKGNFPGRFSGRQFSNSRSEMNVSTLELGDSALYLCASSLRPVLPLYNEQFFGPGTRLTVL.

This clonotype showed up just a few times. The chain links TRBV20-1 to TRBJ2-3; 7 nucleotides align to TRBD2. Germline V gene data show CDR1 as DFQATT and CDR2 as SNEGSKA (reference sequence). The length of the CDR3 is 13 residues. J was trimmed by 1 base and V by 4 bases; bases with no gene match: 2. CDR3 protein: CSAMAGGTDTQYF. In nucleotides, the CDR3 is TGCAGTGCTATGGCGGGGGGCACAGATACGCAGTATTTT.

V is TRBV25-1 and J is TRBJ2-5, with D hard to call. Germline values: CDR1 MGHDK, CDR2 SYGVNS. CDR3 size: 11 residues. V was clipped by 7 bases and J by 0 bases, with 3 bases between them. The CDR3 DNA sequence: TGTGCCAGCACAAACCAAGAGACCCAGTACTTC. This codes for CASTNQETQYF. Variable domain in full (rest from reference TRBV25-1 and TRBJ2-5): EADIYQTPRYLVIGTGKKITLECSQTMGHDKMYWYQQDPGMELHLIHYSYGVNSTEKGDLSSESTVSRIRTEHFPLTLESARPSHTSQYLCASTNQETQYFGPGTRLLVL.

The genes are TRBV4-1 and TRBJ2-7; D unclear. V dropped 0 bases and J dropped 6 bases, with 9 bases sitting between them. The length of the CDR3 is 13 residues. Germline V lookup: CDR1 MGHRA, CDR2 YSYEKL. The CDR3 DNA is TGCGCCAGCAGCCAAGATTGGGGATTCGAGCAGTACTTC. It encodes CASSQDWGFEQYF.

In its sample, this clonotype was seen a few times. The rearrangement uses TRBV5-1 and TRBJ2-1; no firm D call. The germline V gene encodes CDR1 SGHRS and CDR2 YFSETQ. V lost 5 bases and J lost 3, with 12 bases in between. CDR3 size: 14 residues. The chain's CDR3 is CASRFGSSYNEQFF. The CDR3 DNA sequence: TGCGCCAGCAGGTTCGGTTCAAGCTACAATGAGCAGTTCTTC.

This clonotype has more than one count but fewer than ten. This rearrangement joins TRBV6-1 to TRBJ1-1; TRBD1 is a possible D gene (5 bases). V shed 2 bases and J shed 3 bases, with 13 bases lying between them. Germline CDR1 MNHNS, CDR2 SASEGT. The CDR3 runs to 15 residues. CDR3 loop: CASSERDFKHTEAFF. In DNA form, the CDR3 reads TGTGCCAGCAGTGAAAGGGACTTCAAGCACACTGAAGCTTTCTTT.

V is TRBV5-1 and J is TRBJ2-7, with D possibly being TRBD2 (6 bases). The germline V gene encodes CDR1 SGHRS and CDR2 YFSETQ. The CDR3 totals 14 residues. The ends were cut back, 7 bases at V and 0 bases at J, with 14 bases in the middle. The CDR3 is CASSAGGNSYEQYF. As DNA, the CDR3 is TGCGCCAGCTCCGCCGGCGGGAACTCCTACGAGCAGTACTTC.

The chain recombines TRBV2 with TRBJ2-1, with 10 bases matching TRBD2. There are 17 residues in the CDR3. CDR1 SNHLY and CDR2 FYNNEI come from the germline V gene. J was trimmed by 8 bases and V by 6 bases; bases with no gene match: 16. In nucleotides, the CDR3 is TGTGCCAGCAGACGGGAGGCACCTAGCGGGGGCCGCGATGAGCAGTTCTTC. Protein: CASRREAPSGGRDEQFF.

The chain joins TRBV12-3 or TRBV12-4 to TRBJ1-4; D uncertain. V lost 4 bases and J lost 5, with 14 bases in between. The length of the CDR3 is 15 residues. The CDR3 bases are TGTGCCAGCAGTTCCCTCGCGGCCAGGAATGAAAAACTGTTTTTT. This codes for CASSSLAARNEKLFF.

The V and J genes are TRBV20-1 and TRBJ2-7; TRBD1 agrees at 9 bases. CDR3 length: 15 amino acids. Germline trimming cut 6 bases from V and 2 bases from J; bases unmatched to any gene: 11. Germline assignment: CDR1 DFQATT and CDR2 SNEGSKA (reference sequence). The CDR3 coding sequence is TGCAGTGCAATCTCACCGGGACAGGGCCCCTACGAGCAGTACTTC. Protein: CSAISPGQGPYEQYF.

The sample holds many counts of this clonotype. The J gene is TRBJ2-3, the V gene TRBV24-1; D not certain. The CDR3 runs to 16 residues. The germline CDR1 and CDR2 sequences are KGHDR and SFDVKD. Trimming pared 2 bases from V and 2 bases from J, leaving 13 bases between. CDR3 residues: CATSDSVRDSTDTQYF. In nucleotides, the CDR3 is TGTGCCACCAGTGATTCGGTGCGAGATTCCACAGATACGCAGTATTTT.

The chain employs TRBV6-2 or TRBV6-3 and TRBJ2-3; 9 bases are a match to TRBD1. The CDR3 spans 15 residues. In germline, CDR1 is MNHEY, CDR2 SVGEGT. V shed 0 bases and J 9 bases; nucleotides not matched to a gene: 7. CDR3 DNA sequence: TGTGCCAGCAGTTACTCGACAGGGGGAGTAGGGACGCAGTATTTT. As protein: CASSYSTGGVGTQYF.

The chain recombines TRBV20-1 with TRBJ2-7, with D possibly being TRBD1 (5 bases). CDR1 and CDR2 from the germline V gene are DFQATT and SNEGSKA (reference sequence). V was cut by 1 base and J by 2 bases, with 9 bases left in between. The CDR3 totals 13 residues. CDR3: CSARVGHTYEQYF. CDR3 in DNA: TGCAGTGCTAGAGTTGGACATACCTACGAGCAGTACTTC.

V is TRBV20-1 and J is TRBJ1-1; D is uncertain. Per the germline V gene, CDR1 is DFQATT and CDR2 is SNEGSKA (reference sequence). The CDR3 is 12 residues long. The CDR3 DNA reads TGCAGGGCTGATCGGGGGAACACTGAAGCTTTCTTT. As protein: CRADRGNTEAFF.

The chain employs TRBV7-8 and TRBJ2-3, with D uncertain. Trimming took 1 base from V and 5 from J, leaving 13 bases between them. The germline gives CDR1 SGHVS, CDR2 FQNEAQ. The CDR3 spans 15 residues. CDR3 sequence reads: CASSLGVGLRDTQYF. DNA of the CDR3: TGTGCCAGCAGCTTAGGTGTGGGATTAAGAGATACGCAGTATTTT.

This clonotype occurred a few times. V gene TRBV5-1 combines with J gene TRBJ2-3, with D unclear. The V gene lost 4 bases and the J gene lost 6 bases, with 15 bases spanning the gap. From germline, CDR1 is SGHRS and CDR2 YFSETQ. The CDR3 is 14 residues long. The CDR3 reads CASSDAYRPDTQYF. The CDR3 coding sequence is TGCGCCAGCAGCGACGCCTATCGCCCCGATACGCAGTATTTT.

The rearrangement joins TRBV3-1 to TRBJ1-2, with D possibly being TRBD1 (5 bases). The CDR3 is 17 amino acids. V gave up 1 base and J gave up 12 bases, with 27 bases separating them. The germline gives CDR1 LGHDT, CDR2 YNNKEL (reference sequence). CDR3 in DNA: TGTGCCAGCAGCCAAGTCTTCTCCGGGACTGGGGAGGAGGAAAACACCTTC. Its translation: CASSQVFSGTGEEENTF.